The 28 T cell receptor beta chains reported below all come from one sample, sequenced in a study of shared clonotypes between healthy human individuals. The data were produced by immunoSEQ multiplex PCR, yet TCRdb's version contains in-frame clones alone and is incomplete. The sample contains 900,000 to 1,200,000 clones, approximately 80% of which appear only once. The material sequenced was memory CD4+ T cells from PBMCs. Subset noted: CD45RA-negative fraction. Source of these receptors: a man aged 18-30 years in good health. Some clones in this sample may be carry-over from other donors' samples.

The rearrangement joins TRBV6-1 to TRBJ2-7; 9 bases are shared with TRBD1. V lost 7 bases to trimming and J lost 4 bases; unmatched junction nucleotides: 5. This CDR3 contains 13 residues. CDR1 is MNHNS, CDR2 SASEGT, per germline. CDR3 residues: CASMRTGAYEQYF. In DNA form, the CDR3 reads TGTGCCAGCATGCGGACAGGGGCGTACGAGCAGTACTTC.

This chain uses TRBV30 with TRBJ2-7; D is ambiguous. The V end was cut by 5 bases, the J end by 6 bases, with 17 bases between. This CDR3 region has 13 residues. Germline lookup yields CDR1 GTSNPN and CDR2 SVGIG (reference sequence). The CDR3 DNA is TGTGCCTGGCAGTCCTACGGTCGCTCCGAGCAGTACTTC. Its protein is CAWQSYGRSEQYF.

This clone has only a few counts. The chain links TRBV28 to TRBJ2-7; TRBD2 agrees at 11 bases. The V gene end was trimmed by 6 bases and the J gene end by 0 bases; junction bases not matched to a gene: 13. The germline V gene encodes CDR1 MDHEN and CDR2 SYDVKM. This CDR3 has 18 amino acids. The CDR3 protein is CASRPPGLAGKSSYEQYF. As DNA, the CDR3 is TGTGCCAGCAGACCCCCCGGACTAGCGGGCAAAAGCTCCTACGAGCAGTACTTC. Supplemented by reference TRBV28 and TRBJ2-7, the full variable domain reads DVKVTQSSRYLVKRTGEKVFLECVQDMDHENMFWYRQDPGLGLRLIYFSYDVKMKEKGDIPEGYSVSREKKERFSLILESASTNQTSMYLCASRPPGLAGKSSYEQYFGPGTRLTVT.

This chain links TRBV10-3 with TRBJ2-1; 8 bases are a match to TRBD2. The CDR3 is made up of 16 amino acids. The germline CDR1 and CDR2 sequences are ENHRY and SYGVKD. J gave up 5 bases and V 0 bases, and 6 bases lay outside the gene matches. CDR3 sequence (DNA): TGTGCCATCAGTGAGTCGGGGACTAGTAGCAACAATGAGCAGTTCTTC. Translation: CAISESGTSSNNEQFF.

About this clone: Given a much more abundant clone one base away, this may be a read error. Distinct nucleotide sequences in the sample also encode this CDR3. The chain has TRBV6-1 and TRBJ1-1, with D maybe TRBD1 (5 bases). The V and J ends lost 6 bases and 1 base respectively, with 9 bases between them. CDR3 length equals 13 residues. Germline values: CDR1 MNHNS, CDR2 SASEGT. The CDR3 reads CASSADRNTEAFF. DNA for the CDR3: TGTGCCAGCAGCGCCGACAGGAACACTGAAGCTTTCTTT.

The chain uses TRBV11-2 and TRBJ2-2; 7 positions agree with TRBD1. Germline V CDR1 and CDR2: SGHAT, FQNNGV. Germline trimming cut 2 bases from V and 6 bases from J; bases unmatched to any gene: 6. The CDR3 is 15 residues long. The CDR3 here is CASSLRAGGAGELFF. DNA for the CDR3: TGTGCCAGCAGCTTACGAGCAGGGGGAGCCGGGGAGCTGTTTTTT.

The CDR3 DNA is TGTGCCAGCAGTGATGTAGCAGTTACTAACTATGGCTACACCTTC. Protein product: CASSDVAVTNYGYTF. The J gene is TRBJ1-2, the V gene TRBV6-1, with D hard to call. Trimming shortened V by 3 bases and J by 0 bases, and 11 bases separated the two germline ends. Germline assignment: CDR1 MNHNS and CDR2 SASEGT. This CDR3 has 15 amino acids.

For the CDR3, the DNA is TGTGCCAGCAGCGGACCGGTGCGGGAGGGCTCCTACGAGCAGTACTTC. Its translation: CASSGPVREGSYEQYF. This chain uses TRBV7-9 with TRBJ2-7; 9 positions match TRBD2. V lost 5 bases and J lost 0; bases outside the gene matches: 8. Germline V gene lookup returns CDR1 SEHNR and CDR2 FQNEAQ (reference sequence). This CDR3 comprises 16 residues.

Of note for this clone: This same CDR3 is encoded by further DNA sequences in the sample. This chain uses TRBV18 with TRBJ1-1; D may be TRBD1 (6 bases). CDR3 length equals 13 residues. V lost 2 bases and J 4 bases, leaving 8 bases between the germline ends. Germline values: CDR1 KGHSH, CDR2 LQKENI. The CDR3 protein is CASSPEGGTEAFF. The DNA of the CDR3 is TGTGCCAGCTCACCAGAAGGGGGCACTGAAGCTTTCTTT.

This clone was seen a single time. This sequence joins TRBV18 and TRBJ2-6; D perhaps matches TRBD1 (6 bases). Germline loops: CDR1 KGHSH, CDR2 LQKENI. V was clipped by 3 bases and J by 0 bases, with 12 bases between them. This CDR3 region has 17 residues. Here the CDR3 DNA reads TGTGCCAGCTCACCTCCCTCAGGGGCCTCTGGGGCCAACGTCCTGACTTTC. Translating gives CASSPPSGASGANVLTF.

The chain recombines TRBV6-5 with TRBJ2-4; D possibly uses TRBD1 or TRBD2 (7 bases each). The length of the CDR3 is 11 residues. CDR1 is MNHEY and CDR2 is SVGAGI in the germline V gene. CDR3 DNA sequence: TGTCCCCGACAGGGAGGGGACATTCAGTACTTC. Protein product: CPRQGGDIQYF.

This clone came up many times. Distinct nucleotide sequences in the sample also encode this CDR3. The gene calls are TRBV18 and TRBJ2-2; 9 bases are shared with TRBD2. Germline CDR1 is KGHSH and CDR2 is LQKENI. V was pared by 5 bases and J by 0 bases, with 7 bases of the junction left unmatched. This CDR3 spans 17 amino acids. The CDR3 region is CASSMVASGTNTGELFF. The DNA for the CDR3 is TGTGCCAGCTCAATGGTGGCTAGCGGGACGAACACCGGGGAGCTGTTTTTT.

The J gene is TRBJ2-3, the V gene TRBV6-1; D is perhaps TRBD2 (5 bases). V was trimmed by 8 bases and J by 3 bases, leaving 12 bases between them. Germline values: CDR1 MNHNS, CDR2 SASEGT. This CDR3 has 13 residues. The CDR3 nucleotides read TGTGCCAGCCTGGGTTCGGGGACAGATACGCAGTATTTT. Its translation is CASLGSGTDTQYF.

The genes are TRBV6-5 and TRBJ2-2; TRBD1 might be the D (7 bases). The CDR3 covers 16 residues. CDR1 and CDR2 from the germline V gene are MNHEY and SVGAGI. V dropped 3 bases and J dropped 3 bases, with 14 bases sitting between them. The CDR3 is CASSYQIRGDTGELFF. CDR3 DNA sequence: TGTGCCAGCAGTTATCAAATCAGGGGGGACACCGGGGAGCTGTTTTTT.

Notes on this clone: One base separates it from a far larger clone, so it is likely a read error. This sample includes further DNA sequences coding for the same CDR3. The V and J genes are TRBV5-1 and TRBJ2-3, with TRBD1 matching 8 bases. The CDR3 loop spans 14 amino acids. The germline gives CDR1 SGHRS, CDR2 YFSETQ. After removal of 6 bases from V and 3 bases from J, the junction contained 6 bases not matched to a gene. This CDR3 is CASTNRGSTDTQYF. The DNA for the CDR3 is TGCGCCAGCACCAACAGGGGGAGTACAGATACGCAGTATTTT.

V and J are TRBV23-1 and TRBJ2-7; the D is unclear. TRBV23-1 is filed as an ORF, its function uncertain. The V gene lost 7 bases and the J gene lost 7 bases, with 17 bases spanning the gap. CDR3 length: 13 amino acids. The CDR3: CASNLLLGLEQYF. The DNA for the CDR3 is TGCGCCAGCAACCTACTTCTCGGGTTGGAGCAGTACTTC.

Comment on this clone: One junction end disagrees with the germline gene, perhaps due to a read error. This chain uses TRBV28 with TRBJ1-3, with TRBD1 matching 8 bases. Germline V gives CDR1 MDHEN, CDR2 SYDVKM. CDR3 size: 17 residues. DNA for the CDR3: TGTGCCAGCAGTTTATATCCAGGGGGCGCCTCTAGAAACACCATATATTTT. It specifies CASSLYPGGASRNTIYF.

To note about this clone: This CDR3 is also generated by other DNA sequences in the sample. The CDR3 reads CASSLGTNEKLFF. The CDR3 bases are TGCGCCAGCAGCTTGGGCACTAATGAAAAACTGTTTTTT. The chain carries TRBV5-1 and TRBJ1-4; D not resolved. The CDR3 totals 13 residues. CDR1 and CDR2 (germline): SGHRS, YFSETQ. Between the trimmed V and J ends, which lost 0 bases and 2 bases, there was a span of 2 bases.

On this clone itself: A read error likely explains this, since a far larger clone differs by one base. The V call is TRBV30, the J call TRBJ2-1; D uncertain. CDR1 and CDR2 from the germline V gene are GTSNPN and SVGIG (reference sequence). This CDR3 is 12 amino acids long. Trimming stripped 2 bases from V and 12 bases from J, with 14 bases between. As DNA, the CDR3 is TGTGCCTGGAGTCCTACCTGGGTTGGGCAGTTCTTC. This encodes CAWSPTWVGQFF.

The chain couples TRBV7-2 to TRBJ2-7, with 11 positions matching TRBD2. This CDR3 has 16 residues. Per the germline V gene, CDR1 is SGHTA and CDR2 is FQGNSA. V trimming: 4 bases; J trimming: 7 bases; junction bases outside the gene matches: 12. CDR3 coding DNA: TGTGCCAGCAGCTATATTAGCGGGAGGGGAGCGGGGGAGCAGTACTTC. It translates to CASSYISGRGAGEQYF.

The chain carries TRBV5-1 and TRBJ2-2, with no clear D. Trimming removed 4 bases at V and 6 bases at J, with 10 bases between. The length of the CDR3 is 13 residues. Looked up from germline, CDR1 is SGHRS and CDR2 is YFSETQ. The CDR3 DNA sequence: TGCGCCAGCAGCCCGATAGGGTCCGGGGAGCTGTTTTTT. Translation gives CASSPIGSGELFF.

CDR3 sequence (DNA): TGTGCCAGCAGTGACCGACAGGGGTATGGCTACACCTTC. It translates to CASSDRQGYGYTF. The genes are TRBV6-6 and TRBJ1-2; TRBD1 agrees at 8 bases. Trimming removed 5 bases from V and 5 bases from J; junction bases left unmatched: 4. CDR3 length equals 13 residues. Germline CDR1 is MNHNY and CDR2 is SVGAGI (reference sequence).

This clone is a singleton in its sample. The chain is built from TRBV19 and TRBJ2-7; 13 bases align to TRBD2. Looked up from germline, CDR1 is LNHDA and CDR2 is SQIVND (reference sequence). CDR3 size: 17 residues. Unmatched junction bases numbered 7, after V lost 4 bases and J lost 1 base. In nucleotides, the CDR3 is TGTGCCAGTAGTAAACGGACTAGCGGGAGAGGGTCCTACGAGCAGTACTTC. This sequence encodes CASSKRTSGRGSYEQYF.

CDR3 bases: TGTGCCAGCAGCGAAACCGACGGTGCCTACGAGCAGTACTTC. Translation gives CASSETDGAYEQYF. J is TRBJ2-7 and V is TRBV2, with D uncertain. Germline V lookup: CDR1 SNHLY, CDR2 FYNNEI. The V end lost 6 bases, the J end lost 2 bases, and 14 bases lay between the germline ends. The CDR3 sequence is 14 residues long.

J is TRBJ1-2 and V is TRBV6-1; maybe TRBD1 (5 bases). The V gene lost 1 base and the J gene lost 4 bases, with 13 bases spanning the gap. Germline-derived CDR1 and CDR2 are MNHNS and SASEGT. The CDR3 contains 15 residues. For the CDR3, the DNA is TGTGCCAGCAGTGAAGTGGAGGGGCAGAGCTATGGCTACACCTTC. Encoded protein: CASSEVEGQSYGYTF.

This clone has more than one count but fewer than ten. This chain joins TRBV5-8 and TRBJ2-5; no firm D call. The J call may be mistaken, given a closer DNA end match to TRBJ2-7. The V gene's germline CDR1 is SGHTS and CDR2 YDEGEE. The length of the CDR3 is 14 residues. CDR3 nucleotides: TGTGCCAGCAGCAGTCTGGGGATCTCCTACGAGCAGTACTTC. Translated: CASSSLGISYEQYF.

The J gene is TRBJ2-5, the V gene TRBV30, with 9 bases matching TRBD2. Germline loops: CDR1 GTSNPN, CDR2 SVGIG (reference sequence). This CDR3 is built from 17 residues. The ends lost 0 bases at V and 4 bases at J; junction bases unmatched: 12. Here the CDR3 DNA reads TGTGCCTGGAGTGTGGGGAATGCGGGAGGGCCGGGAGAGACCCAGTACTTC. This encodes CAWSVGNAGGPGETQYF.

The rearrangement uses TRBV28 and TRBJ2-3, with D perhaps TRBD2 (6 bases). Germline loops: CDR1 MDHEN, CDR2 SYDVKM. The ends were cut back, 4 bases at V and 7 bases at J, with 18 bases in the middle. The length of the CDR3 is 15 residues. This chain's CDR3 is CASSSAAGNRNTQYF. Written as DNA, the CDR3 is TGTGCCAGCAGTTCGGCGGCGGGAAATAGGAATACGCAGTATTTT.